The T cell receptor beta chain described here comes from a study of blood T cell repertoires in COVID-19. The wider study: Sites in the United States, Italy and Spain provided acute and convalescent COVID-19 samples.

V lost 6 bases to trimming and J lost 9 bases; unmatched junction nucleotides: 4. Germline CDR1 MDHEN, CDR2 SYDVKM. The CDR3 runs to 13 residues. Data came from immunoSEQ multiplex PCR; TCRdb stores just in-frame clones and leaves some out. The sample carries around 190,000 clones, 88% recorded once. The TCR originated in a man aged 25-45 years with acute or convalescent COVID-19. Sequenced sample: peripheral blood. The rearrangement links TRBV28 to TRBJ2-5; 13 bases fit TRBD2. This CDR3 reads CASRTSGRMAQYF. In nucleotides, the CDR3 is TGTGCCAGCAGGACTAGCGGGAGGATGGCCCAGTACTTC.